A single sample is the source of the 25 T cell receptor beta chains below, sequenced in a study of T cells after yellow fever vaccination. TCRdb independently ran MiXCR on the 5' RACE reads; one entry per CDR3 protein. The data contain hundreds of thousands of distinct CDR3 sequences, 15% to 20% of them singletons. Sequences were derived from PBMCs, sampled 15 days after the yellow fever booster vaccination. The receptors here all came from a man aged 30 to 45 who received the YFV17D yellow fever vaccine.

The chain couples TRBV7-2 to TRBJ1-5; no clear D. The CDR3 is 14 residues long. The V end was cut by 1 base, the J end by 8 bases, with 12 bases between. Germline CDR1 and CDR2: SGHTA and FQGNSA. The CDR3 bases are TGTGCCAGCAGCTTAGGCCCAGGCGAGGAGCCCCAGCATTTT. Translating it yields CASSLGPGEEPQHF. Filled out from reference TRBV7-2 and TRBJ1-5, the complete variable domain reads GAGVSQSPSNKVTEKGKDVELRCDPISGHTALYWYRQSLGQGLEFLIYFQGNSAPDKSGLPSDRFSAERTGGSVSTLTIQRTQQEDSAVYLCASSLGPGEEPQHFGDGTRLSIL.

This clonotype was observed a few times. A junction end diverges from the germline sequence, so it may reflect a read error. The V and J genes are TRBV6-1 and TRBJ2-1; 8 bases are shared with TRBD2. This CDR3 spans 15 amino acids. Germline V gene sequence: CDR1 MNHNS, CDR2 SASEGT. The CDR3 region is CASRQTSESYNEQSF. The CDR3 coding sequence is TGTGCCAGCAGGCAGACTAGCGAGTCCTACAATGAGCAGTCCTTC.

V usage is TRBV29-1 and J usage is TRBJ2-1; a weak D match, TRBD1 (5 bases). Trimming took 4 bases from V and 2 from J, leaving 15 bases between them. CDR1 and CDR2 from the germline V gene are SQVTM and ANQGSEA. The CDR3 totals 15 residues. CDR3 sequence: CSVGFSGLTYNEQFF. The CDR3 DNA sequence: TGCAGCGTTGGATTTTCAGGGTTGACCTACAATGAGCAGTTCTTC.

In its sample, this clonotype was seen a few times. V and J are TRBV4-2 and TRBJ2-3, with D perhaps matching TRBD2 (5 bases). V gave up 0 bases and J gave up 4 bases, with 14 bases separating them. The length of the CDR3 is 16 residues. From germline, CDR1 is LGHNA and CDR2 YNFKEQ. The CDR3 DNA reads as TGTGCCAGCAGCCAAGATAAAACTAGTGGCTCAGATACGCAGTATTTT. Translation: CASSQDKTSGSDTQYF.

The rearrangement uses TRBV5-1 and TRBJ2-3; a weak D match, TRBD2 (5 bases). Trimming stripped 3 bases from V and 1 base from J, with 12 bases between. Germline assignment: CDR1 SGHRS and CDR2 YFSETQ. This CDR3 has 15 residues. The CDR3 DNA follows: TGCGCCAGCAGCTCCCTCGGGAAGGGCACAGATACGCAGTATTTT. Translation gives CASSSLGKGTDTQYF.

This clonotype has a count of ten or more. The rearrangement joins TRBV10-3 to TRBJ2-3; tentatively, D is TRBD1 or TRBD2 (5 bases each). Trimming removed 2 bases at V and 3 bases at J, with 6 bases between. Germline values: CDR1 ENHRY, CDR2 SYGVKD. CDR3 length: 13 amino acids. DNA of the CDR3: TGTGCCATCAGTGAGGAGGGGACAGATACGCAGTATTTT. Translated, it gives CAISEEGTDTQYF.

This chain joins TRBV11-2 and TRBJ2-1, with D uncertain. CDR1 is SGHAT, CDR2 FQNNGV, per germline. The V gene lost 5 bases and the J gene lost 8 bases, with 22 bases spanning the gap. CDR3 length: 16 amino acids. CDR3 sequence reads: CASSLLAEAPTDEQFF. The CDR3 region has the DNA TGTGCCAGCAGCCTCTTGGCCGAGGCTCCTACGGATGAGCAGTTCTTC.

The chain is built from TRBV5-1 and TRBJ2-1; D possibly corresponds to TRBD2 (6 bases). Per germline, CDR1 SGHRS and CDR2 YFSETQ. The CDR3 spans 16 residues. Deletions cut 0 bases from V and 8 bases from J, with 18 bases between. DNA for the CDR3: TGCGCCAGCAGCTTGGCCCGGGCCTCCGGAGGGGATGAGCAGTTCTTC. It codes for CASSLARASGGDEQFF.

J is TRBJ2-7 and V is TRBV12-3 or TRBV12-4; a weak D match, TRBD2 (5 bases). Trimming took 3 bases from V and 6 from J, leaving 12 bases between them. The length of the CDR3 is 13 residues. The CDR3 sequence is CASSFGVYGEQYF. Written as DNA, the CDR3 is TGTGCCAGCAGTTTCGGGGTCTACGGCGAGCAGTACTTC.

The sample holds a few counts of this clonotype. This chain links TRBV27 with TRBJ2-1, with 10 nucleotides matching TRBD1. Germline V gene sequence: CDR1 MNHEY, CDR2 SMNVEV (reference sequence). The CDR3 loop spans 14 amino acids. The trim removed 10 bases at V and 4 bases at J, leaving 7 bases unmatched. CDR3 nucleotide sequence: TGTGCCACCTCGAGGGACAGGGGTTACAATGAGCAGTTCTTC. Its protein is CATSRDRGYNEQFF.

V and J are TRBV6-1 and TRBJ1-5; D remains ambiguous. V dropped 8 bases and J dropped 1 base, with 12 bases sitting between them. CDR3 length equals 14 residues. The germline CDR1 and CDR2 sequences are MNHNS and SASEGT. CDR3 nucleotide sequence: TGTGCCAGCCTGGCCGCGGCGAGCAATCAGCCCCAGCATTTT. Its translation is CASLAAASNQPQHF.

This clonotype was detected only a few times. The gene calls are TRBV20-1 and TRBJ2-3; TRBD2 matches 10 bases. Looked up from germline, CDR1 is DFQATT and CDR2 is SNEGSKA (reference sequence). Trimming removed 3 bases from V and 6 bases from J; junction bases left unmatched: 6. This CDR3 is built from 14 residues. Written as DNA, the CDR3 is TGCAGTGCTAGTAGCGGGAGGAGGGAGGATACGCAGTATTTT. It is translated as CSASSGRREDTQYF.

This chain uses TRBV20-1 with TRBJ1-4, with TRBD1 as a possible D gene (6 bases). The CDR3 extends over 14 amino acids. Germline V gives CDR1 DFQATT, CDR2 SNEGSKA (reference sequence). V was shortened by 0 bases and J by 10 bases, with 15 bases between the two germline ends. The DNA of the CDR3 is TGCAGTGCTAGAGAGGGGGTCGGGGGCGGAAAACTGTTTTTT. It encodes CSAREGVGGGKLFF.

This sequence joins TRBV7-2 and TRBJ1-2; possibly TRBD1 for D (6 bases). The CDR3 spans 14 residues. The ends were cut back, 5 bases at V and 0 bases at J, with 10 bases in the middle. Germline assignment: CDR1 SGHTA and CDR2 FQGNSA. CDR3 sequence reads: CASSLDSSNYGYTF. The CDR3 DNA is TGTGCCAGCAGCCTGGACAGTTCTAACTATGGCTACACCTTC. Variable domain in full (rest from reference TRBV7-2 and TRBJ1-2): GAGVSQSPSNKVTEKGKDVELRCDPISGHTALYWYRQSLGQGLEFLIYFQGNSAPDKSGLPSDRFSAERTGGSVSTLTIQRTQQEDSAVYLCASSLDSSNYGYTFGSGTRLTVV.

CDR3 in DNA: TGTGCCATCAGTACTAGGACCGACACCGGGGAGCTGTTTTTT. Translation gives CAISTRTDTGELFF. The V call is TRBV10-3, the J call TRBJ2-2; weak D call: TRBD2 (5 bases). V was shortened by 5 bases and J by 3 bases, with 10 bases between the two germline ends. Germline CDR1 and CDR2: ENHRY and SYGVKD. The length of the CDR3 is 14 residues.

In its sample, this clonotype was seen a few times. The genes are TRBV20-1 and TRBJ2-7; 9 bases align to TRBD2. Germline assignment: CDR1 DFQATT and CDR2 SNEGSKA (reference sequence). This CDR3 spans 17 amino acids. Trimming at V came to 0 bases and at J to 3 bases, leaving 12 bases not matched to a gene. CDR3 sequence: CSARDLEGREGLYEQYF. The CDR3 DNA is TGCAGTGCTAGAGATCTAGAGGGGCGGGAGGGCCTCTACGAGCAGTACTTC.

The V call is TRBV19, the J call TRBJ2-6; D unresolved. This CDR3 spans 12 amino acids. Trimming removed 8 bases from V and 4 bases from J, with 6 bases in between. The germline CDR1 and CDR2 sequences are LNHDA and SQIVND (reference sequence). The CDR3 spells CASAGGANVLTF. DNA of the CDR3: TGTGCCAGTGCCGGGGGGGCCAACGTCCTGACTTTC.

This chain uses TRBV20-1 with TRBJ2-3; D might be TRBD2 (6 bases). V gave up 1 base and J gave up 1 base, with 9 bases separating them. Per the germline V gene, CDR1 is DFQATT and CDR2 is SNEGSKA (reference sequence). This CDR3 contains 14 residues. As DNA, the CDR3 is TGCAGTGCTAGAGCGGCTAGCGGCACAGATACGCAGTATTTT. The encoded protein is CSARAASGTDTQYF.

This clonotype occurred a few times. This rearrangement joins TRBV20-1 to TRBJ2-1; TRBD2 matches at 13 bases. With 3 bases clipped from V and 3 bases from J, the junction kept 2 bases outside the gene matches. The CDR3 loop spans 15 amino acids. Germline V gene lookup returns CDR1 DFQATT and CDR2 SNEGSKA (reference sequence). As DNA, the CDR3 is TGCAGTGCTAGGACTAGCGGGGGGATCTACAATGAGCAGTTCTTC. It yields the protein CSARTSGGIYNEQFF.

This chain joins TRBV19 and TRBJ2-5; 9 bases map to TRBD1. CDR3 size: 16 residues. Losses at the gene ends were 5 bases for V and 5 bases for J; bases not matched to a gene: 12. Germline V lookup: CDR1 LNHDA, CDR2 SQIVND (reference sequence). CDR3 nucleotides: TGTGCCAGTAGTCCCGGGACAGGGTTTTATCAGGAGACCCAGTACTTC. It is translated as CASSPGTGFYQETQYF.

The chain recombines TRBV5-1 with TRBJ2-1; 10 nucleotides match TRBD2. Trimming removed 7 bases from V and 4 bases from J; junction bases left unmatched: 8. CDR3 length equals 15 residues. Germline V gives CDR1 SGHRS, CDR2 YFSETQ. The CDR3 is CASREGLADYNEQFF. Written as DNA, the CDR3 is TGCGCCAGCCGAGAAGGACTAGCGGATTACAATGAGCAGTTCTTC.

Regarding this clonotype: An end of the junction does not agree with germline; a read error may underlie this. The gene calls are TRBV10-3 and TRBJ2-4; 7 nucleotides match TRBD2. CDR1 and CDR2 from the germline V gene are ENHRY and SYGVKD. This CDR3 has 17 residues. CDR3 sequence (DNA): TGTGCCCTCAGTGACCGTCGGGGAGGGCCGGCCAAAAACATTCAGTACTTC. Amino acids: CALSDRRGGPAKNIQYF.

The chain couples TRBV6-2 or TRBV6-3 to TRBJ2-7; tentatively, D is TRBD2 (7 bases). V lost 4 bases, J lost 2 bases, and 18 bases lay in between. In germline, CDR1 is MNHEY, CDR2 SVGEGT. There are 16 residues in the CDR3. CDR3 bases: TGTGCCAGCAGTTCGCGAGGGGGAGGGTCAACCTACGAGCAGTACTTC. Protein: CASSSRGGGSTYEQYF.

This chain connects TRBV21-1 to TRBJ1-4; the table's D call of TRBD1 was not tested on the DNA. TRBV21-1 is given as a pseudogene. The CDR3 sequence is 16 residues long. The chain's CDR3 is CASSTLAGQGRGKLFF. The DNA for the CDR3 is TGTGCCAGCAGCACCCTGGCGGGACAGGGTCGCGGAAAACTGTTTTTT.

The chain's CDR3 is CASRGGLAGGINTGELFF. CDR3 sequence (DNA): TGTGCCAGCAGGGGAGGACTAGCGGGTGGAATAAACACCGGGGAGCTGTTTTTT. The chain combines TRBV12-3 or TRBV12-4 with TRBJ2-2; 11 bases map to TRBD2. The V gene end was trimmed by 6 bases and the J gene end by 2 bases; junction bases not matched to a gene: 11. The CDR3 runs 18 residues.